Below are 21 T cell receptor beta chains sequenced from a single sample in a study of PD-1 blockade in classical Hodgkin lymphoma. Sequenced by immunoSEQ multiplex PCR; TCRdb stores in-frame clones only, minus some. Here the sample spans around 45,000 clones, around 78% being singletons. Time point reported: cycle 4 day 1 (C4D1), after six to seven weeks of nivolumab. No patient escaped relapse after autologous stem cell transplantation, and brentuximab vedotin exposure varied. The sequencing used peripheral blood mononuclear cells (PBMCs), collected before the fourth cycle of nivolumab. These receptor sequences come from a human donor with classical Hodgkin lymphoma.

V and J are TRBV5-1 and TRBJ2-7, with 8 bases lining up with TRBD1. This CDR3 comprises 14 residues. V shed 4 bases, J shed 6 bases, and the junction held 9 bases outside the gene matches. Germline V gene data show CDR1 as SGHRS and CDR2 as YFSETQ. This CDR3 reads CASSQGQGASEQYF. CDR3 nucleotide sequence: TGCGCCAGCAGCCAAGGGCAGGGGGCATCCGAGCAGTACTTC.

This clone was counted once. This chain joins TRBV10-3 and TRBJ2-7; D uncertain. Germline lookup yields CDR1 ENHRY and CDR2 SYGVKD. The CDR3 is made up of 14 amino acids. The V gene lost 5 bases and the J gene lost 1 base, with 12 bases spanning the gap. The CDR3 DNA follows: TGTGCCATCAGTTTTGACACGAATTCCTACGAGCAGTACTTC. It encodes CAISFDTNSYEQYF.

This clone was seen more than once but under ten times. The rearrangement links TRBV7-3 to TRBJ1-2; D possibly corresponds to TRBD1 (6 bases). The V gene lost 5 bases and the J gene lost 2 bases, with 9 bases spanning the gap. The CDR3 spans 13 residues. The germline V gene has CDR1 SGHTA and CDR2 FQGTGA. The CDR3 nucleotides are TGTGCCAGCAGCGCTGGACAGAACTATGGCTACACCTTC. Protein sequence: CASSAGQNYGYTF.

In this sample, this clone turned up once. This rearrangement joins TRBV19 to TRBJ2-7; the match to TRBD2 covers 7 bases. The CDR3 has 15 residues. From germline, CDR1 is LNHDA and CDR2 SQIVND (reference sequence). The junction had 11 bases not matched to a gene; V was cut back by 6 bases and J by 3 bases. The chain's CDR3 is CASSRRAGRGYEQYF. As DNA, the CDR3 is TGTGCCAGTAGCCGCAGAGCAGGGAGGGGCTACGAGCAGTACTTC.

This chain uses TRBV5-1 with TRBJ2-6; 8 nucleotides match TRBD1. This CDR3 contains 18 residues. The germline CDR1 and CDR2 sequences are SGHRS and YFSETQ. With V trimmed by 4 bases and J by 1 base, 10 bases remained unmatched. The CDR3 region is CASSDLRGLESGANVLTF. In DNA form, the CDR3 reads TGCGCCAGCAGCGACCTCAGGGGGCTGGAGTCTGGGGCCAACGTCCTGACTTTC.

The genes are TRBV9 and TRBJ2-5; a possible D gene is TRBD1 (6 bases). Germline-derived CDR1 and CDR2 are SGDLS and YYNGEE. The CDR3 has 16 residues. V gave up 4 bases and J gave up 1 base, with 17 bases separating them. In DNA, the CDR3 is TGTGCCAGCAGCTCGAGCCCTGCAGGGGCCCAAGAGACCCAGTACTTC. Protein sequence: CASSSSPAGAQETQYF.

The CDR3 loop reads CASSSGQGHGGTQYF. The CDR3 coding sequence is TGTGCCAGTAGTTCCGGACAGGGGCATGGAGGGACCCAGTACTTC. This chain links TRBV19 with TRBJ2-5; 9 bases line up with TRBD1. V was clipped by 5 bases and J by 7 bases; unmatched bases: 11. This CDR3 region has 15 residues. In germline, CDR1 is LNHDA, CDR2 SQIVND (reference sequence).

V usage is TRBV2 and J usage is TRBJ1-2; D unresolved. Germline V lookup: CDR1 SNHLY, CDR2 FYNNEI. Trimming pared 3 bases from V and 4 bases from J, leaving 12 bases between. This CDR3 comprises 14 residues. The CDR3 region is CASSELTEAYGYTF. In DNA form, the CDR3 reads TGTGCCAGCAGTGAGTTGACGGAAGCCTATGGCTACACCTTC.

The table lists this clone with a count of one. This chain connects TRBV6-1 to TRBJ1-5, with TRBD1 matching 7 bases. CDR3 length: 14 residues. Germline CDR1 and CDR2: MNHNS and SASEGT. Trimming removed 10 bases from V and 5 bases from J; junction bases left unmatched: 11. As DNA, the CDR3 is TGTGCCACCCTACTTGGACAGGCCGATCAGCCCCAGCATTTT. Translated: CATLLGQADQPQHF.

The CDR3 DNA follows: TGTGCCAGCAGTTACGATACAGGGCTGACAACTGAAGCTTTCTTT. As protein: CASSYDTGLTTEAFF. The rearrangement joins TRBV6-5 to TRBJ1-1, with D perhaps matching TRBD1 (6 bases). The V and J ends lost 2 bases and 5 bases respectively, with 15 bases between them. The CDR3 runs 15 residues. CDR1 is MNHEY and CDR2 is SVGAGI in the germline V gene.

This clone was counted a single time. V gene TRBV18 combines with J gene TRBJ2-2; TRBD1 matches 8 bases. V shed 3 bases and J 0 bases; nucleotides not matched to a gene: 0. Germline CDR1 is KGHSH and CDR2 is LQKENI. The CDR3 has 15 amino acids. CDR3 DNA sequence: TGTGCCAGCTCACCGGACAGGGCGAACACCGGGGAGCTGTTTTTT. Its protein is CASSPDRANTGELFF.

This clone was counted only a few times. The rearrangement uses TRBV19 and TRBJ2-5; D remains unclear. Trimming shortened V by 1 base and J by 2 bases, and 2 bases separated the two germline ends. The CDR3 has 12 amino acids. Germline loops: CDR1 LNHDA, CDR2 SQIVND (reference sequence). Written as DNA, the CDR3 is TGTGCCAGTAGTATAGCTCAAGAGACCCAGTACTTC. Protein: CASSIAQETQYF.

The rearrangement links TRBV29-1 to TRBJ2-3; D is possibly TRBD1 or TRBD2 (5 bases each). Germline lookup yields CDR1 SQVTM and CDR2 ANQGSEA. The CDR3 is 14 amino acids. Trimming pared 1 base from V and 3 bases from J, leaving 11 bases between. The CDR3 protein is CSVEAGDGTDTQYF. CDR3 DNA sequence: TGCAGCGTTGAAGCCGGGGACGGAACAGATACGCAGTATTTT.

This chain joins TRBV11-3 and TRBJ1-1; D remains unclear. CDR1 and CDR2 (germline): SGHNT, YENEEA. V shed 5 bases and J shed 1 base, with 11 bases lying between them. The CDR3 length is 14 residues. The CDR3 sequence: CASSTNRGNTEAFF. As DNA, the CDR3 is TGTGCCAGCAGCACCAACCGGGGGAACACTGAAGCTTTCTTT.

The chain couples TRBV7-9 to TRBJ2-3; 11 bases match TRBD2. Germline V lookup: CDR1 SEHNR, CDR2 FQNEAQ (reference sequence). Trimming cost V 1 base and J 1 base; bases outside gene matches: 1. The CDR3 has 16 residues. The CDR3, as DNA: TGTGCCAGCAGCTTAGTACTAGCGGGGGGCACAGATACGCAGTATTTT. This codes for CASSLVLAGGTDTQYF.

The chain links TRBV15 to TRBJ1-1; 7 nucleotides line up with TRBD1. Germline CDR1 is LNHNV and CDR2 is YYDKDF (reference sequence). CDR3 length: 15 amino acids. Losses at the gene ends were 5 bases for V and 1 base for J; bases not matched to a gene: 7. The chain's CDR3 is CATSLRQGTNTEAFF. In nucleotides, the CDR3 is TGTGCCACCAGCCTCCGACAGGGAACGAACACTGAAGCTTTCTTT.

The CDR3 coding sequence is TGTGCCAGCAGTGAAGGGGTTCCTAACTATGGCTACACCTTC. This gives the protein CASSEGVPNYGYTF. The chain combines TRBV6-1 with TRBJ1-2; no definite D call. Germline V gene lookup returns CDR1 MNHNS and CDR2 SASEGT. V was clipped by 1 base and J by 0 bases, with 6 bases between them. CDR3 size: 14 residues.

This clone was counted between two and nine times. The chain combines TRBV2 with TRBJ2-7; D possibly corresponds to TRBD2 (6 bases). The V and J ends lost 0 bases and 0 bases respectively, with 12 bases between them. The CDR3 contains 16 residues. Germline-derived CDR1 and CDR2 are SNHLY and FYNNEI. The chain's CDR3 is CASSEAGGVGSYEQYF. CDR3 sequence (DNA): TGTGCCAGCAGTGAAGCAGGAGGGGTTGGCTCCTACGAGCAGTACTTC.

The DNA of the CDR3 is TGTGCCAGTAGTACCCCCAACAGGGGATTCTATGGCTACACCTTC. Amino acid sequence: CASSTPNRGFYGYTF. The chain links TRBV19 to TRBJ1-2; 7 bases match TRBD1. The CDR3 is 15 residues long. Losses at the gene ends were 4 bases for V and 4 bases for J; bases not matched to a gene: 9. Germline CDR1 and CDR2: LNHDA and SQIVND (reference sequence).

In the case of this clone: The sample carries other DNA sequences with the same CDR3. V gene TRBV7-9 combines with J gene TRBJ2-3; perhaps TRBD2 as D (6 bases). Germline values: CDR1 SEHNR, CDR2 FQNEAQ (reference sequence). The CDR3 sequence is 13 residues long. V was clipped by 3 bases and J by 4 bases, with 8 bases between them. As DNA, the CDR3 is TGTGCCAGCAGCTTCGGAGGGGCAGATACGCAGTATTTT. This translates into CASSFGGADTQYF.

The rearrangement links TRBV6-5 to TRBJ2-5; TRBD2 is a possible D gene (5 bases). The germline gives CDR1 MNHEY, CDR2 SVGAGI. CDR3 length equals 15 residues. The ends were cut back, 0 bases at V and 5 bases at J, with 13 bases in the middle. The CDR3 coding sequence is TGTGCCAGCAGTTACTCGATCCTAGCCGGGGAGACCCAGTACTTC. This gives the protein CASSYSILAGETQYF.